This TCR beta chain was captured in a study of CD8 T cells in Susac syndrome. An amount of RNA that ranged from roughly 0.45 to 1 ug was reverse transcribed with random hexamers. The amplification used immunoSEQ multiplex PCR on TCR beta CDR3; it spanned 54 Vbeta and 13 Jbeta. Via MiXCR, TCRdb re-called the immunoSEQ multiplex PCR reads, giving one row per CDR3 protein. The sample includes over 150,000 distinct CDR3 sequences, roughly 95% of them seen just once. TCR beta sequencing covered blood CD8+ and CD4+ T cells. The CD8+ and CD4+ T cells were negatively isolated, with the TEMRA cells enriched by FACS. Germline V gene data show CDR1 as SGDLS and CDR2 as YYNGEE. V lost 3 bases, J lost 0 bases, and 2 bases stayed unmatched. The CDR3 length is 15 residues.

This chain uses TRBV9 with TRBJ2-1; the match to TRBD2 covers 8 bases. The sample taken for sequencing was CD4+ T cells from PBMCs. This clonotype originated in a human donor with multiple sclerosis. CDR3 sequence: CASSGGLASYNEQFF. CDR3 nucleotides: TGTGCCAGCAGCGGTGGACTAGCCTCCTACAATGAGCAGTTCTTC. Based on the CDR3 plus reference TRBV9 and TRBJ2-1, the full variable domain is DSGVTQTPKHLITATGQRVTLRCSPRSGDLSVYWYQQSLDQGLQFLIQYYNGEERAKGNILERFSAQQFPDLHSELNLSSLELGDSALYFCASSGGLASYNEQFFGPGTRLTVL.